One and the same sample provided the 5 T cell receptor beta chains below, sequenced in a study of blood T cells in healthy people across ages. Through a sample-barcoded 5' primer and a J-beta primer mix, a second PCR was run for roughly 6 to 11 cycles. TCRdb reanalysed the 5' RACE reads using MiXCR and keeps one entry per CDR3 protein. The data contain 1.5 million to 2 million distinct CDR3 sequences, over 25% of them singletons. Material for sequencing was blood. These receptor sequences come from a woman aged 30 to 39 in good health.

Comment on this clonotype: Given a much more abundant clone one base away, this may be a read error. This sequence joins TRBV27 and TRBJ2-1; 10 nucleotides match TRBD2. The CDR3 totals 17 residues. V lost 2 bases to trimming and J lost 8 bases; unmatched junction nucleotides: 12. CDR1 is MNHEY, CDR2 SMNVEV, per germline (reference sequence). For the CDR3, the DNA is TGTGCCAGCAGTTTAGGCCCTCATAGCGGGGGGTTCTATGAGCAGTTCTTC. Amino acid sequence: CASSLGPHSGGFYEQFF.

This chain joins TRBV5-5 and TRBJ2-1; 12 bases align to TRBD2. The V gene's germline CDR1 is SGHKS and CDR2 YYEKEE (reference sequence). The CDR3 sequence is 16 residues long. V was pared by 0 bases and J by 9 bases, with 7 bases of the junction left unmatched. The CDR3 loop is CASSLDLAGGPGEQFF. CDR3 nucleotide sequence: TGTGCCAGCAGCTTGGACCTAGCGGGAGGGCCGGGTGAGCAGTTCTTC.

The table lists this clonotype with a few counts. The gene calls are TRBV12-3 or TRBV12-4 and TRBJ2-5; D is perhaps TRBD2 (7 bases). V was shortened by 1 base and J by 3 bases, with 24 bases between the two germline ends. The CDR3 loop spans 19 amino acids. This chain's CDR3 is CASSLGGGGEDRKEETQYF. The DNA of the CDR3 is TGTGCCAGCAGTTTAGGGGGGGGGGGCGAAGACAGAAAAGAAGAGACCCAGTACTTC.

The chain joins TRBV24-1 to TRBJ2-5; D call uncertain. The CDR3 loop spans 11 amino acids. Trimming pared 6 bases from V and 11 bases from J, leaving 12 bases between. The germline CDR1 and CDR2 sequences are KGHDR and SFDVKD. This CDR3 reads CATSWGHEQYF. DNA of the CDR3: TGTGCCACCAGTTGGGGTCATGAGCAGTACTTC.

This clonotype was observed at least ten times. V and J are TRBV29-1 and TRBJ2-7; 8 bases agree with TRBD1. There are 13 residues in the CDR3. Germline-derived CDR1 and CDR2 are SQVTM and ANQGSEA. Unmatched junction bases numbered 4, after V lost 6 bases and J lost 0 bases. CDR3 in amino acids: CSVRTGSSYEQYF. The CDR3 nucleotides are TGCAGCGTCCGGACAGGGAGCTCCTACGAGCAGTACTTC.